Listed below are T cell receptor beta chains from one sample, sequenced in a study of T-cell reconstitution after alpha-beta-depleted transplantation in children. TCRdb re-called the PCR reads with MiXCR, one entry per CDR3 protein. The table records over 200,000 distinct CDR3 sequences, 9.5% to 13% of them present only once. The sample here was PBMCs, taken before TCRalphabeta/CD19-depleted stem cell transplant. These receptor sequences come from a child less than two years old with acute myeloid leukemia, due to receive a stem cell transplant. Each CDR3 is given with its conserved first and last residue. The D gene is left open where the match is weak. The size entry is marked missing in some rows and otherwise reads once, few, many or a size class.

cdr3_nt: TGCAGTGCTAGAAGGACAAGGAGAAACCAAGAGACCCAGTACTTC
cdr3_aa: CSARRTRRNQETQYF
cdr3_length: 15
v_call: TRBV20-1
clone_size: many
j_call: TRBJ2-5
d_call: -

cdr3_nt: TGTGCCAGCATTCCGGCGGGGCAGCTGAACACTGAAGCTTTCTTT
cdr3_aa: CASIPAGQLNTEAFF
cdr3_length: 15
v_call: TRBV25-1
clone_size: many
j_call: TRBJ1-1
d_call: -

cdr3_nt: TGTGCCAGCTCACCAGCGAGGAGTGGGGCCAACGTCCTGACTTTC
cdr3_aa: CASSPARSGANVLTF
cdr3_length: 15
v_call: TRBV18
clone_size: few
j_call: TRBJ2-6
d_call: -

cdr3_nt: TGTGCCAGCAGCTTGCGGGACAGGGAAAACGGGGAGCTGTTTTTT
cdr3_aa: CASSLRDRENGELFF
cdr3_length: 15
v_call: TRBV5-4
clone_size: -
j_call: TRBJ2-2
d_call: TRBD1

cdr3_nt: TGTGCCATCAGTGAGTCCATCGGGGAGCTGTTTTTT
cdr3_aa: CAISESIGELFF
cdr3_length: 12
v_call: TRBV10-3
clone_size: many
j_call: TRBJ2-2
d_call: -

cdr3_nt: TGTGCCAGCAGCCGGGGGGACTATGGCTACACCTTC
cdr3_aa: CASSRGDYGYTF
cdr3_length: 12
v_call: TRBV7-2
clone_size: many
j_call: TRBJ1-2
d_call: -

cdr3_nt: TGTGCCAGCAGCTCTCGGTGGGGGGTGGATCAGCCCCAGCATTTT
cdr3_aa: CASSSRWGVDQPQHF
cdr3_length: 15
v_call: TRBV7-2
clone_size: many
j_call: TRBJ1-5
d_call: -

cdr3_nt: TGCAGTGCTAGAGGATTTGGCGGGGCTACTTATGGCTACACCTTC
cdr3_aa: CSARGFGGATYGYTF
cdr3_length: 15
v_call: TRBV20-1
clone_size: many
j_call: TRBJ1-2
d_call: -

cdr3_nt: TGTGCCAGCAGCCAAGCGGGAGGGACCCACGAGCAGTACTTC
cdr3_aa: CASSQAGGTHEQYF
cdr3_length: 14
v_call: TRBV3-1
clone_size: many
j_call: TRBJ2-7
d_call: TRBD2

cdr3_nt: TGCGCCAGCAGCTTGGGGGGACAGGGAATCGGGGCCAACGTCCTGACTTTC
cdr3_aa: CASSLGGQGIGANVLTF
cdr3_length: 17
v_call: TRBV5-1
clone_size: many
j_call: TRBJ2-6
d_call: TRBD1

cdr3_nt: TGTGCCCAAGGAGAGACCCAGTACTTC
cdr3_aa: CAQGETQYF
cdr3_length: 9
v_call: TRBV7-2
clone_size: few
j_call: TRBJ2-5
d_call: -

cdr3_nt: TGTGCCATCAGTCTAGCGGGAGCCCAAGGGAATGAGCAGTTCTTC
cdr3_aa: CAISLAGAQGNEQFF
cdr3_length: 15
v_call: TRBV10-3
clone_size: many
j_call: TRBJ2-1
d_call: TRBD2

cdr3_nt: TGTGCCAGCAGCCAGACGCAGGGAAGAAAAGCTTTCTTT
cdr3_aa: CASSQTQGRKAFF
cdr3_length: 13
v_call: TRBV6-1
clone_size: many
j_call: TRBJ1-1
d_call: -

cdr3_nt: TGTGCCAGCACTGGAACGGGGGGTAATTCACCCCTCCACTTT
cdr3_aa: CASTGTGGNSPLHF
cdr3_length: 14
v_call: TRBV6-1
clone_size: many
j_call: TRBJ1-6
d_call: -

cdr3_nt: TGCGCCAGCAGCTTGGTGGCGAACACTGAAGCTTTCTTT
cdr3_aa: CASSLVANTEAFF
cdr3_length: 13
v_call: TRBV5-1
clone_size: many
j_call: TRBJ1-1
d_call: -

cdr3_nt: TGCAGTCCCACTGGGACAGATTTGGGGGGCTACACCTTC
cdr3_aa: CSPTGTDLGGYTF
cdr3_length: 13
v_call: TRBV20-1
clone_size: -
j_call: TRBJ1-2
d_call: TRBD1

cdr3_nt: TGCAGTGCTAGAGACCCGGGACATACCTACGAGCAGTACTTC
cdr3_aa: CSARDPGHTYEQYF
cdr3_length: 14
v_call: TRBV20-1
clone_size: many
j_call: TRBJ2-7
d_call: -

cdr3_nt: TGTGCCAGCAGCCTAAGCGGGGCTGAGCAGTTCTTC
cdr3_aa: CASSLSGAEQFF
cdr3_length: 12
v_call: TRBV12-3/TRBV12-4
clone_size: many
j_call: TRBJ2-1
d_call: TRBD2

cdr3_nt: TGTGCCAGCAGCCCCCATCTAGCGGGAGTCGCAGATACGCAGTATTTT
cdr3_aa: CASSPHLAGVADTQYF
cdr3_length: 16
v_call: TRBV7-2
clone_size: many
j_call: TRBJ2-3
d_call: TRBD2

cdr3_nt: TGCGCCAGCAGCTTGGCCGAGGGAGGGTCCGGGGAGCTGTTTTTT
cdr3_aa: CASSLAEGGSGELFF
cdr3_length: 15
v_call: TRBV5-1
clone_size: many
j_call: TRBJ2-2
d_call: TRBD2

cdr3_nt: TGTGCCAGCAGCAACGGACAGACTAGCTACACCTTC
cdr3_aa: CASSNGQTSYTF
cdr3_length: 12
v_call: TRBV6-5
clone_size: many
j_call: TRBJ1-2
d_call: -

cdr3_nt: TGTGCCAGTAGTATGGGACAGAAGTACAATGAGCAGTTCTTC
cdr3_aa: CASSMGQKYNEQFF
cdr3_length: 14
v_call: TRBV19
clone_size: -
j_call: TRBJ2-1
d_call: TRBD1

cdr3_nt: TGCGCCAGCAGCTTGACATCGAACACTGAAGCTTTCTTT
cdr3_aa: CASSLTSNTEAFF
cdr3_length: 13
v_call: TRBV5-1
clone_size: many
j_call: TRBJ1-1
d_call: -

cdr3_nt: TGTGCCAGCAGCCGAAAGGCGGGACTAGCTACCGCGGGAAACTTC
cdr3_aa: CASSRKAGLATAGNF
cdr3_length: 15
v_call: TRBV6-2/TRBV6-3
clone_size: -
j_call: TRBJ2-7
d_call: TRBD2

cdr3_nt: TGCGCCAGCAGCTACGGGACAGCGGTCACTGAAGCTTTCTTT
cdr3_aa: CASSYGTAVTEAFF
cdr3_length: 14
v_call: TRBV5-1
clone_size: many
j_call: TRBJ1-1
d_call: TRBD1

cdr3_nt: TGCAGTGCTAGTAGCGGGGGAGTGACAGATACGCAGTATTTT
cdr3_aa: CSASSGGVTDTQYF
cdr3_length: 14
v_call: TRBV20-1
clone_size: -
j_call: TRBJ2-3
d_call: TRBD2

cdr3_nt: TGTGCCAGCAGTGACACAGGTATTGCATCCTACGAGCAGTACTTC
cdr3_aa: CASSDTGIASYEQYF
cdr3_length: 15
v_call: TRBV25-1
clone_size: -
j_call: TRBJ2-7
d_call: -

cdr3_nt: TGTGCCAGCACCACGACTTTTGGGCCCGCGGGGCCTTATAATTCACCCCTCCACTTT
cdr3_aa: CASTTTFGPAGPYNSPLHF
cdr3_length: 19
v_call: TRBV12-3/TRBV12-4
clone_size: few
j_call: TRBJ1-6
d_call: -

cdr3_nt: TGTGCCAGCAGTCCAGGGTTTAGCCTAGCGGCTCGTACAGATACGCAGTATTTT
cdr3_aa: CASSPGFSLAARTDTQYF
cdr3_length: 18
v_call: TRBV6-1
clone_size: many
j_call: TRBJ2-3
d_call: TRBD2

cdr3_nt: TGTGCCAGCAGCCAACGAGCAGGGGTACATGGCTACACCTTC
cdr3_aa: CASSQRAGVHGYTF
cdr3_length: 14
v_call: TRBV3-1
clone_size: few
j_call: TRBJ1-2
d_call: -

cdr3_nt: TGTGCCAGCAGTTCAGGAAAACTCTACTGGCAGTACTTC
cdr3_aa: CASSSGKLYWQYF
cdr3_length: 13
v_call: TRBV28
clone_size: many
j_call: TRBJ2-5
d_call: -

cdr3_nt: TGCAGTGCTAGTAACAGGCACGAGCAGTTCTTC
cdr3_aa: CSASNRHEQFF
cdr3_length: 11
v_call: TRBV20-1
clone_size: many
j_call: TRBJ2-1
d_call: -